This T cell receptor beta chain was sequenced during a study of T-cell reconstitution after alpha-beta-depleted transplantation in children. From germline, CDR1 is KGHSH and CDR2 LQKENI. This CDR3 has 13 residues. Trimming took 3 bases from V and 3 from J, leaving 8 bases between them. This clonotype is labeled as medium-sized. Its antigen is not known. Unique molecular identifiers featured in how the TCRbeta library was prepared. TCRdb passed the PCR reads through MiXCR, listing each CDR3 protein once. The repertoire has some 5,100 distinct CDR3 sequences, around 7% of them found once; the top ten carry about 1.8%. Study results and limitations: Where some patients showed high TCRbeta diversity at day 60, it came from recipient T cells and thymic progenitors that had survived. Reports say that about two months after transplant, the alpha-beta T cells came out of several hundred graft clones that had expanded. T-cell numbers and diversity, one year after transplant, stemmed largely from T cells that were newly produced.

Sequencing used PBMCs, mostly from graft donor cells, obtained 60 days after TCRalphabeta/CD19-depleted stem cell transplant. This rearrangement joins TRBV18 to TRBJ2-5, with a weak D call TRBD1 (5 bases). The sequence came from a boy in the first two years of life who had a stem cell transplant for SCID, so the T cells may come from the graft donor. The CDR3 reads CASSPDREETQYF. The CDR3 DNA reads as TGTGCCAGCTCACCCGACAGAGAAGAGACCCAGTACTTC.